This TCR beta chain emerged from a study of early T cells in non-severe SARS-CoV-2 infection. Study details: The sequenced material was bulk RNA from unsorted whole blood, and its chains were unpaired.

Study-wide results and caveats: A preference for anti-spike CD8 responses marked VDJdb matching, which missed private and CD4 specificities.

Unique molecular identifier tags were affixed to discrete cDNA molecules. TCRdb re-derived calls from the 5' RACE reads in MiXCR, one entry per CDR3 protein. The sample has about 48,000 distinct CDR3 sequences, about 6% seen once. This CDR3 contains 13 residues. V was shortened by 3 bases and J by 7 bases, with 13 bases between the two germline ends. Looked up from germline, CDR1 is SQVTM and CDR2 is ANQGSEA. This clonotype was seen many times. As yet, its antigen is unknown. This TCR derives from an adult who was a healthcare worker with PCR-confirmed SARS-CoV-2 infection or an uninfected control (not recorded which). This chain joins TRBV29-1 and TRBJ2-1; D might be TRBD2 (6 bases). This material consisted of whole blood, taken at baseline. CDR3 loop: CSVDEAGGNEQFF. DNA of the CDR3: TGCAGCGTTGATGAAGCGGGTGGTAATGAGCAGTTCTTC.